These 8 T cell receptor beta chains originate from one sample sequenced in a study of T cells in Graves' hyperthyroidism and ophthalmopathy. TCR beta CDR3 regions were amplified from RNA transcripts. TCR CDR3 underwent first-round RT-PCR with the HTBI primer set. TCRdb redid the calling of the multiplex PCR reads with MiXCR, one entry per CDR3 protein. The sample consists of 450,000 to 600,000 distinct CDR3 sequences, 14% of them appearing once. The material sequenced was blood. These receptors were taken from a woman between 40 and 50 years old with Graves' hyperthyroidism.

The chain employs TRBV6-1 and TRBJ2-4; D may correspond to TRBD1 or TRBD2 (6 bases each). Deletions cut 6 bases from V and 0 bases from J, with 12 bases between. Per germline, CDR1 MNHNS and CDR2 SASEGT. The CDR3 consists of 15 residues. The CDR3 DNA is TGTGCCAGCAGGACACAGGGACTAGCCAAAAACATTCAGTACTTC. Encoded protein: CASRTQGLAKNIQYF.

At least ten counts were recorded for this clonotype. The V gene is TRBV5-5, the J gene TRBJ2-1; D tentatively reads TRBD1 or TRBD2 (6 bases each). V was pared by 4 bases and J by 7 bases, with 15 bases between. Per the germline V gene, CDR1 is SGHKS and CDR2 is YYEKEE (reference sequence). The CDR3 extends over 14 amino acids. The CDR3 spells CASSIGLRGNEQFF. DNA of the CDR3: TGTGCCAGCAGCATCGGACTAAGGGGGAATGAGCAGTTCTTC.

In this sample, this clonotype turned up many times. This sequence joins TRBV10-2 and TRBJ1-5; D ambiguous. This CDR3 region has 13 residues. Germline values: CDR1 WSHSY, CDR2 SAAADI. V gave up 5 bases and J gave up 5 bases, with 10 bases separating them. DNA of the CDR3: TGCGCCAGCAGTACGAGTTTTGATCAGCCCCAGCATTTT. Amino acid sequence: CASSTSFDQPQHF.

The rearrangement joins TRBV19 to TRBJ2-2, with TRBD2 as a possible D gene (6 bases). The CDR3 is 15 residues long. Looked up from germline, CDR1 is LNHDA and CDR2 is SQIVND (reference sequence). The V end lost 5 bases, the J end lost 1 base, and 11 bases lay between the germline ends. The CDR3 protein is CASSVYSGNTGELFF. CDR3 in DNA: TGTGCCAGTAGTGTTTATAGCGGGAACACCGGGGAGCTGTTTTTT.

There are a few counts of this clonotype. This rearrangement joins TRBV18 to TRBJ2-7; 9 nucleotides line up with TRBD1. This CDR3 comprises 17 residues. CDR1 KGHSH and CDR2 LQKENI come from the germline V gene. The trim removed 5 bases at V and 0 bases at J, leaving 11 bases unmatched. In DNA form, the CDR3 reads TGTGCCAGCTCAACGAAACCACAGGGGGCAAACTCCTACGAGCAGTACTTC. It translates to CASSTKPQGANSYEQYF.

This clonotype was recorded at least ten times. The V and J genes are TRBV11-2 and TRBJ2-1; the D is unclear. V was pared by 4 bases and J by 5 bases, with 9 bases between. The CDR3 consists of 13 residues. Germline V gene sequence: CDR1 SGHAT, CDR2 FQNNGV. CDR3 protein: CASSSDHHNEQFF. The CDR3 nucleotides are TGTGCCAGCAGCTCGGACCATCACAATGAGCAGTTCTTC.

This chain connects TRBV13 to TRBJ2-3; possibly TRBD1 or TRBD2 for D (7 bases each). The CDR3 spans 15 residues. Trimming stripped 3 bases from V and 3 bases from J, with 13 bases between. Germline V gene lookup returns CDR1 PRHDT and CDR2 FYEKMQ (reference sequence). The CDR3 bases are TGTGCCAGCAGCTTCCCAGGGGGGGCGACAGATACGCAGTATTTT. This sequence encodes CASSFPGGATDTQYF.

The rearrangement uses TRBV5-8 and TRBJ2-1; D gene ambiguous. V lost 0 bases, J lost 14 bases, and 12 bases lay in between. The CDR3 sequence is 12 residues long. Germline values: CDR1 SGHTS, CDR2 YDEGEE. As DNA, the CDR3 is TGTGCCAGCAGCTTGGGAGGACCCACAGAGTTCTTC. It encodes CASSLGGPTEFF.